This TCR beta chain was found in a study of blood T cell repertoires in COVID-19. Some clones are missing from TCRdb's copy, which holds only in-frame ones; the method was immunoSEQ multiplex PCR. The sample includes more than 250,000 clones, less than 90% seen only once; the top ten take 4.6%. A few counts support this clone. CDR3 size: 15 residues. CDR1 and CDR2 from the germline V gene are SGHVS and FQNEAQ. The V segment lost 5 bases and the J segment 2 bases; nucleotides outside the gene matches: 8. The rearrangement uses TRBV7-8 and TRBJ2-7; 8 positions match TRBD1. What was sequenced was peripheral blood. The clonotype was recovered from a man in his sixties who had recovered from COVID-19. In DNA form, the CDR3 reads TGTGCCAGCAGCATGCCGGACAGGGCCGCCTACGAGCAGTACTTC. This translates into CASSMPDRAAYEQYF.